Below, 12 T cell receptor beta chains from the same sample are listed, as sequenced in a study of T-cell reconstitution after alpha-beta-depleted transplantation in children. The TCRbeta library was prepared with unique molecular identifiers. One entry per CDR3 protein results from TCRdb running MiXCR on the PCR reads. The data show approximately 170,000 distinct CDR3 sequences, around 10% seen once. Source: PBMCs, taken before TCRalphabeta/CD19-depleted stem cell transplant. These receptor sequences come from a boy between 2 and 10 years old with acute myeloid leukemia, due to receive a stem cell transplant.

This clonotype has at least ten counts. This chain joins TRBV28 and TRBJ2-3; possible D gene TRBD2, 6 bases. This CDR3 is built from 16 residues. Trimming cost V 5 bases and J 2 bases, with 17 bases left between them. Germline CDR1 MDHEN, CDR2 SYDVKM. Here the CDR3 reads CASSQASAPSTDTQYF. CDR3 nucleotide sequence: TGTGCCAGCAGTCAAGCTAGCGCCCCATCCACAGATACGCAGTATTTT.

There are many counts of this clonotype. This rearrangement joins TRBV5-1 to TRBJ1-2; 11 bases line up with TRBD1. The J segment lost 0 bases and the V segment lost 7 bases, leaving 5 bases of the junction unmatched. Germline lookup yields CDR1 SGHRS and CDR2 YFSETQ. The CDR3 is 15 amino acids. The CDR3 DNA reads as TGCGCCAGCTCCGGGACAGGGGGAGCTAACTATGGCTACACCTTC. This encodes CASSGTGGANYGYTF.

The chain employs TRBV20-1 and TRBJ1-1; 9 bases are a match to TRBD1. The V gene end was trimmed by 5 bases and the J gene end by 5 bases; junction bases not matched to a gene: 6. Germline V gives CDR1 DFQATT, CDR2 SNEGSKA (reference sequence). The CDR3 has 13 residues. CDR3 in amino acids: CSAPGQGLTEAFF. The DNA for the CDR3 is TGCAGTGCTCCGGGACAGGGTTTGACTGAAGCTTTCTTT.

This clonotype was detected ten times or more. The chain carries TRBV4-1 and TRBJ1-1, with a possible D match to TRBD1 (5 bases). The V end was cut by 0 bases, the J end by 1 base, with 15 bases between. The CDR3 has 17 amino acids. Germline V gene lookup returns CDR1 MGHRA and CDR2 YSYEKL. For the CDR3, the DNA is TGCGCCAGCAGCCAAGATCCCCGAGGGGCAGGGAACACTGAAGCTTTCTTT. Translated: CASSQDPRGAGNTEAFF.

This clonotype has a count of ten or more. CDR3 DNA sequence: TGTGCCAGCAGTTTAGGGGCGGGGGGGCCAAATGAGCAGTTCTTC. Translated: CASSLGAGGPNEQFF. This rearrangement joins TRBV12-3 or TRBV12-4 to TRBJ2-1, with 9 bases lining up with TRBD2. The CDR3 extends over 15 amino acids. V dropped 1 base and J dropped 7; count of bases not matched to a gene: 5.

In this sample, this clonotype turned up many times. CDR3 residues: CSAGIRGEQYF. The DNA of the CDR3 is TGCAGCGCTGGAATTCGGGGGGAGCAGTACTTC. The chain joins TRBV29-1 to TRBJ2-7; D may be TRBD2 (6 bases). V was shortened by 7 bases and J by 7 bases, with 14 bases between the two germline ends. The CDR3 spans 11 residues. In germline, CDR1 is SQVTM, CDR2 ANQGSEA.

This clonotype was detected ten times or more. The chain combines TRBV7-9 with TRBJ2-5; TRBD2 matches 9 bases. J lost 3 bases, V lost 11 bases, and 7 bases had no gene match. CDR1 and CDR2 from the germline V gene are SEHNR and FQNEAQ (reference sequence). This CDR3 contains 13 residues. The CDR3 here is CAGGIAGEETQYF. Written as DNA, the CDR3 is TGTGCCGGGGGAATAGCGGGGGAAGAGACCCAGTACTTC.

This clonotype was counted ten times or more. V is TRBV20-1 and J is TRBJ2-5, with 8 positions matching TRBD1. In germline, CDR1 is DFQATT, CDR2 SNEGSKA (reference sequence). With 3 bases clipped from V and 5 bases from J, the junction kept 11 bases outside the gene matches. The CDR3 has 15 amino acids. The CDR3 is CSARPPTGGRETQYF. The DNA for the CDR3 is TGCAGTGCTAGGCCGCCTACAGGGGGTAGGGAGACCCAGTACTTC.

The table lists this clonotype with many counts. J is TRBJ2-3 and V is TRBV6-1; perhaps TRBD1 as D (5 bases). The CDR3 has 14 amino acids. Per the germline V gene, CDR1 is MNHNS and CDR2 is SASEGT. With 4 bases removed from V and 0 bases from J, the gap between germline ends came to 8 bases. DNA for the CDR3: TGTGCCAGCAGTGGACAGATTAGCACAGATACGCAGTATTTT. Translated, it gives CASSGQISTDTQYF.

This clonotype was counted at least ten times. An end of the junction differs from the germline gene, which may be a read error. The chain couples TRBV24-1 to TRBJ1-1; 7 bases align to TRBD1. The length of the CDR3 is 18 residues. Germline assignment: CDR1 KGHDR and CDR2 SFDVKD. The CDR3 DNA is TGTGCCACCGGTGAAACGCTCACAGGGGCGCGAAGGAACACTGAAGCTTTCTTT. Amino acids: CATGETLTGARRNTEAFF.

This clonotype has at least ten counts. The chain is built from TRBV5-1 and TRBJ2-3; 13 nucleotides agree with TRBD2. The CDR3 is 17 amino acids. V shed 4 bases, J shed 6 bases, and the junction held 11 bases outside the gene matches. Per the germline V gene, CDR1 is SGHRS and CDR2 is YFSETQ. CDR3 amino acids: CASSLRTSGSMLDTQYF. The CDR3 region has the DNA TGCGCCAGCAGCCTTCGGACTAGCGGGAGCATGTTGGATACGCAGTATTTT.

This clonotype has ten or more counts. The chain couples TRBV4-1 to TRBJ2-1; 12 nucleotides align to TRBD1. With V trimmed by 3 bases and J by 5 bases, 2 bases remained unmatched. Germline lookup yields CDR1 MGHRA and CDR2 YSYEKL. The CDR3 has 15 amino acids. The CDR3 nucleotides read TGCGCCAGCAGCCAGGGACAGGGGGCGGACAATGAGCAGTTCTTC. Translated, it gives CASSQGQGADNEQFF.